This T cell receptor (beta chain) was captured by sequencing in a study of molecular identifiers for immune sequencing clone quantification. Study-wide points: Clones that had above 20 RNA copies took up over 99% of effector molecules but under 1% in naive cells.

Listed TCR primers, together with previously described methods, were used for the bulk TCR libraries. TCRdb reanalysed the PCR reads using MiXCR and keeps one entry per CDR3 protein. The sample gives some 590,000 distinct CDR3 sequences, around 25% of which show up once; 0.7% to 0.95% is in the top ten. About this clonotype itself: The antigen is unknown.

Between the trimmed V and J ends, which lost 5 bases and 4 bases, there was a span of 13 bases. CDR3 length: 14 amino acids. The sequenced sample consisted of naive CD8+ T cells from blood, with Jurkat cell RNA spiked in. The subset: FACS-sorted CD8+CD4-CCR7+CD45RA+ naive T cells. This rearrangement joins TRBV12-3 or TRBV12-4 to TRBJ2-3, with D tentatively TRBD2 (5 bases). The TCR sequence derives from a human donor in good health. Some libraries in this study had Jurkat cell RNA spiked in. CDR3 amino acids: CASSPRRRADTQYF. The CDR3 bases are TGTGCCAGCAGTCCCCGGCGGCGGGCAGATACGCAGTATTTT.